The 24 T cell receptor beta chains in this list originate from one sample, sequenced in a study of blood T cell repertoires in COVID-19 (TCRdb year 2020). Preparation of the library involved the immunoSEQ multiplex PCR assay. TCRdb carries this immuneACCESS record with in-frame sequences only. Its versions omit some clonotypes, under half of them owing to an unresolved V gene in the studies checked, with the rest unexplained. The sample table lists nearly 55,000 clones, around 83% of them with a count of one. In total, the top ten clones hold 10% to 15% of the sample. Sequenced: peripheral blood. These receptors came from a man between 65 and 79 years old with active COVID-19.

In this sample, this clone turned up a few times. This rearrangement joins TRBV6-6 to TRBJ2-7; TRBD1 agrees at 11 bases. Germline-derived CDR1 and CDR2 are MNHNY and SVGAGI (reference sequence). After removal of 0 bases from V and 3 bases from J, the junction contained 1 base not matched to a gene. The CDR3 extends over 15 amino acids. CDR3 DNA sequence: TGTGCCAGCAGTTACTCCGGGACAGGGGGCTACGAGCAGTACTTC. Protein sequence: CASSYSGTGGYEQYF.

The chain's CDR3 is CASSISWRQTVTEAFF. The CDR3 bases are TGTGCCAGTAGTATAAGTTGGCGCCAGACAGTCACTGAAGCTTTCTTT. V gene TRBV19 combines with J gene TRBJ1-1; possible D gene TRBD1, 5 bases. The V end was cut by 2 bases, the J end by 4 bases, with 17 bases between. Germline CDR1 is LNHDA and CDR2 is SQIVND (reference sequence). The CDR3 length is 16 residues.

The V and J genes are TRBV24-1 and TRBJ2-1; TRBD1 matches at 7 bases. The CDR3 extends over 14 amino acids. V lost 5 bases to trimming and J lost 0 bases; unmatched junction nucleotides: 0. Per germline, CDR1 KGHDR and CDR2 SFDVKD. CDR3: CATSGDSSYNEQFF. The CDR3 region has the DNA TGTGCCACCAGTGGGGACAGCTCCTACAATGAGCAGTTCTTC.

This chain connects TRBV7-2 to TRBJ1-2; unclear D gene. The CDR3 consists of 14 residues. V was shortened by 5 bases and J by 5 bases, with 15 bases between the two germline ends. CDR1 and CDR2 (germline): SGHTA, FQGNSA. The CDR3 DNA is TGTGCCAGCAGCCACCCAGGCGCAGCTTATGGCTACACCTTC. Translation: CASSHPGAAYGYTF.

The chain joins TRBV20-1 to TRBJ2-5; D gene ambiguous. Germline lookup yields CDR1 DFQATT and CDR2 SNEGSKA (reference sequence). The CDR3 spans 11 residues. Trimming removed 5 bases at V and 2 bases at J, with 6 bases between. Here the CDR3 DNA reads TGCAGTGCTGTGAGTCAAGAGACCCAGTACTTC. Encoded protein: CSAVSQETQYF.

CDR3 coding DNA: TGCGCCAGTACTGCGGGGCAGGTAACCAATGAGCAGTTCTTC. It yields the protein CASTAGQVTNEQFF. The chain links TRBV5-1 to TRBJ2-1; tentatively, D is TRBD2 (6 bases). The CDR3 has 14 residues. Germline-derived CDR1 and CDR2 are SGHRS and YFSETQ. Trimming took off 8 bases at V and 6 bases at J, with 18 bases between the two ends.

V gene TRBV11-2 combines with J gene TRBJ1-1; D is possibly TRBD1 (6 bases). The V gene's germline CDR1 is SGHAT and CDR2 FQNNGV. V lost 0 bases and J 6 bases, leaving 17 bases between the germline ends. CDR3 size: 16 residues. The CDR3 region is CASSLEGAGAGAEAFF. The CDR3 coding sequence is TGTGCCAGCAGCTTAGAAGGTGCAGGGGCGGGGGCTGAAGCTTTCTTT.

The rearrangement joins TRBV5-1 to TRBJ1-4, with D perhaps TRBD1 (6 bases). The CDR3 has 16 amino acids. Germline V CDR1 and CDR2: SGHRS, YFSETQ. V was pared by 0 bases and J by 5 bases, with 14 bases between. Here the CDR3 reads CASSLARTASNEKLFF. The CDR3 coding sequence is TGCGCCAGCAGCTTGGCCCGGACAGCCTCGAATGAAAAACTGTTTTTT. Supplemented by reference TRBV5-1 and TRBJ1-4, the full variable domain reads KAGVTQTPRYLIKTRGQQVTLSCSPISGHRSVSWYQQTPGQGLQFLFEYFSETQRNKGNFPGRFSGRQFSNSRSEMNVSTLELGDSALYLCASSLARTASNEKLFFGSGTQLSVL.

The chain is built from TRBV11-2 and TRBJ2-6; 7 nucleotides align to TRBD1. Germline V gene data show CDR1 as SGHAT and CDR2 as FQNNGV. V dropped 1 base and J dropped 4; count of bases not matched to a gene: 7. The CDR3 runs to 17 residues. The CDR3 region is CASSLVPGQTGANVLTF. CDR3 sequence (DNA): TGTGCCAGCAGCTTAGTCCCGGGACAGACCGGGGCCAACGTCCTGACTTTC.

This chain uses TRBV12-1 with TRBJ1-5. TRBV12-1 is a recognized pseudogene. The CDR3 is 21 amino acids. The CDR3 is CASSLGPRGAGDGIRGQPQHF. The DNA for the CDR3 is TGTGCCAGCAGCTTAGGCCCCCGGGGGGCGGGGGACGGGATTCGCGGTCAGCCCCAGCATTTT.

The V gene is TRBV7-9, the J gene TRBJ2-1; D is possibly TRBD1 (5 bases). The germline CDR1 and CDR2 sequences are SEHNR and FQNEAQ (reference sequence). The CDR3 length is 14 residues. Deletions cut 6 bases from V and 2 bases from J, with 11 bases between. The CDR3, as DNA: TGTGCCAGCAGACTCGACAGTGCCTACAATGAGCAGTTCTTC. This sequence encodes CASRLDSAYNEQFF.

The chain combines TRBV7-3 with TRBJ2-3, with TRBD1 matching 9 bases. Germline V lookup: CDR1 SGHTA, CDR2 FQGTGA. This CDR3 is 16 amino acids long. V lost 5 bases, J lost 5 bases, and 11 bases stayed unmatched. The CDR3 sequence is CASSPGDRAFGDTQYF. CDR3 sequence (DNA): TGTGCCAGCAGCCCCGGGGACAGGGCCTTTGGAGATACGCAGTATTTT.

A single count supports this clone. The V call is TRBV9, the J call TRBJ1-2, with TRBD1 as a possible D gene (6 bases). V lost 0 bases to trimming and J lost 2 bases, with 8 bases between them. CDR3 size: 14 residues. CDR1 is SGDLS and CDR2 is YYNGEE in the germline V gene. CDR3 coding DNA: TGTGCCAGCAGCGTAGAAAGGGGGAACTATGGCTACACCTTC. This codes for CASSVERGNYGYTF.

This chain links TRBV11-2 with TRBJ2-2, with no clear D. The CDR3 length is 12 residues. Trimming left V 1 base short and J 7 bases short, with 4 bases between. From germline, CDR1 is SGHAT and CDR2 FQNNGV. CDR3 protein: CASSLVYGELFF. CDR3 nucleotides: TGTGCCAGCAGCTTAGTTTACGGGGAGCTGTTTTTT.

J is TRBJ1-2 and V is TRBV5-1, with a tentative D call TRBD1 (6 bases). CDR1 SGHRS and CDR2 YFSETQ come from the germline V gene. The CDR3 covers 15 residues. V was trimmed by 0 bases and J by 2 bases, leaving 11 bases between them. The CDR3 spells CASSLETGTNYGYTF. Written as DNA, the CDR3 is TGCGCCAGCAGCTTGGAGACAGGAACGAACTATGGCTACACCTTC.

The rearrangement links TRBV21-1 to TRBJ2-7; TRBD1, the table's D call, lacks a check against the DNA. TRBV21-1 is a pseudogene locus. The CDR3 extends over 19 amino acids. Here the CDR3 DNA reads TGTGCCAGCAGCAAAGAATATTGGGACAGGGAGGTTAGGTCCTACGAGCAGTACTTC. Translating it yields CASSKEYWDREVRSYEQYF.

This clone was recorded a few times. The V gene is TRBV29-1, the J gene TRBJ2-7, with 11 bases aligning to TRBD1. Losses at the gene ends were 6 bases for V and 5 bases for J; bases not matched to a gene: 6. Per germline, CDR1 SQVTM and CDR2 ANQGSEA. This CDR3 has 13 residues. Here the CDR3 DNA reads TGCAGCGTGCAAGGACAGGGGGCCCACGAGCAGTACTTC. Its protein is CSVQGQGAHEQYF.

This clone was recorded only once. The rearrangement joins TRBV19 to TRBJ1-2, with D maybe TRBD1 (5 bases). Germline V lookup: CDR1 LNHDA, CDR2 SQIVND (reference sequence). V was shortened by 5 bases and J by 8 bases, with 15 bases between the two germline ends. This CDR3 spans 13 amino acids. The CDR3 protein is CASSLISQGGYTF. Written as DNA, the CDR3 is TGTGCCAGTAGTCTAATCTCTCAGGGAGGCTACACCTTC.

V is TRBV19 and J is TRBJ2-3, with 11 bases fitting TRBD1. The CDR3 length is 16 residues. Unmatched junction bases numbered 7, after V lost 5 bases and J lost 3 bases. The V gene's germline CDR1 is LNHDA and CDR2 SQIVND (reference sequence). CDR3 DNA sequence: TGTGCCAGTAGTCCCGCCCGGGACAGGGGGACAGATACGCAGTATTTT. Translated, it gives CASSPARDRGTDTQYF. Combining the CDR3 with reference TRBV19 and TRBJ2-3 gives the whole variable domain DGGITQSPKYLFRKEGQNVTLSCEQNLNHDAMYWYRQDPGQGLRLIYYSQIVNDFQKGDIAEGYSVSREKKESFPLTVTSAQKNPTAFYLCASSPARDRGTDTQYFGPGTRLTVL.

The chain recombines TRBV7-9 with TRBJ2-3; TRBD1 agrees at 7 bases. The ends lost 5 bases at V and 3 bases at J; junction bases unmatched: 11. Germline CDR1 is SEHNR and CDR2 is FQNEAQ (reference sequence). This CDR3 contains 16 residues. The CDR3 sequence: CASSPGPQGSTDTQYF. The CDR3, as DNA: TGTGCCAGCAGCCCCGGTCCACAGGGGTCGACAGATACGCAGTATTTT.

J is TRBJ2-1 and V is TRBV7-8; TRBD2 might be the D (7 bases). Germline V gene lookup returns CDR1 SGHVS and CDR2 FQNEAQ. Trimming removed 6 bases from V and 2 bases from J, with 14 bases in between. The CDR3 contains 15 residues. The CDR3 DNA follows: TGTGCCAGCAGTGTGGCGGGGGCCCCCTACAATGAGCAGTTCTTC. It encodes CASSVAGAPYNEQFF.

This clone showed up just a few times. CDR3 loop: CASSPEVSSYNSPLHF. In nucleotides, the CDR3 is TGCGCCAGCAGCCCTGAGGTGAGCTCCTATAATTCACCCCTCCACTTT. V and J are TRBV5-1 and TRBJ1-6; D ambiguous. The CDR3 is 16 residues long. Germline V gene data show CDR1 as SGHRS and CDR2 as YFSETQ. The V and J ends lost 4 bases and 0 bases respectively, with 11 bases between them.

V usage is TRBV18 and J usage is TRBJ2-1; 7 positions match TRBD2. The CDR3 covers 14 residues. V shed 6 bases and J 5 bases; nucleotides not matched to a gene: 7. Germline CDR1 KGHSH, CDR2 LQKENI. The CDR3 reads CASSRQRGDNEQFF. Written as DNA, the CDR3 is TGTGCCAGCTCTCGGCAGCGGGGAGACAATGAGCAGTTCTTC.

This chain joins TRBV24-1 and TRBJ2-2; perhaps TRBD2 as D (6 bases). The CDR3 sequence is 16 residues long. Germline lookup yields CDR1 KGHDR and CDR2 SFDVKD. Between the trimmed V and J ends, which lost 4 bases and 4 bases, there was a span of 15 bases. The CDR3 sequence: CATSDLTRAGTGELFF. CDR3 sequence (DNA): TGTGCCACCAGTGACCTGACTAGGGCGGGCACCGGGGAGCTGTTTTTT.